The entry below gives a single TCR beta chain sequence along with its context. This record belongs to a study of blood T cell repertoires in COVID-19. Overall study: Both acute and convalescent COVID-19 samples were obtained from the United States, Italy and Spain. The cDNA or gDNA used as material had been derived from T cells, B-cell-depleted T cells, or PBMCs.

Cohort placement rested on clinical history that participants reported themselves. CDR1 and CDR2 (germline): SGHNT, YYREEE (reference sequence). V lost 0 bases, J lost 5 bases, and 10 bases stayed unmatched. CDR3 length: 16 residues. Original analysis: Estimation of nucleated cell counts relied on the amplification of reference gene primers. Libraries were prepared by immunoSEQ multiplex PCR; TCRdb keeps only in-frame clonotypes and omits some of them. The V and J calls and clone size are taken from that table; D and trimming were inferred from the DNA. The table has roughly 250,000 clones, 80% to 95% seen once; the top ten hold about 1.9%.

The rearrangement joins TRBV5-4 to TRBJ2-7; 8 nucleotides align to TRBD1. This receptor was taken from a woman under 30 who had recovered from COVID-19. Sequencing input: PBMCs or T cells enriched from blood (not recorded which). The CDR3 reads CASSLVLAGGGHEQYF. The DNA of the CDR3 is TGTGCCAGCAGCTTGGTATTGGCAGGGGGCGGCCACGAGCAGTACTTC. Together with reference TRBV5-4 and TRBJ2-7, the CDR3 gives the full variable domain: ETGVTQSPTHLIKTRGQQVTLRCSSQSGHNTVSWYQQALGQGPQFIFQYYREEENGRGNFPPRFSGLQFPNYSSELNVNALELDDSALYLCASSLVLAGGGHEQYFGPGTRLTVT.